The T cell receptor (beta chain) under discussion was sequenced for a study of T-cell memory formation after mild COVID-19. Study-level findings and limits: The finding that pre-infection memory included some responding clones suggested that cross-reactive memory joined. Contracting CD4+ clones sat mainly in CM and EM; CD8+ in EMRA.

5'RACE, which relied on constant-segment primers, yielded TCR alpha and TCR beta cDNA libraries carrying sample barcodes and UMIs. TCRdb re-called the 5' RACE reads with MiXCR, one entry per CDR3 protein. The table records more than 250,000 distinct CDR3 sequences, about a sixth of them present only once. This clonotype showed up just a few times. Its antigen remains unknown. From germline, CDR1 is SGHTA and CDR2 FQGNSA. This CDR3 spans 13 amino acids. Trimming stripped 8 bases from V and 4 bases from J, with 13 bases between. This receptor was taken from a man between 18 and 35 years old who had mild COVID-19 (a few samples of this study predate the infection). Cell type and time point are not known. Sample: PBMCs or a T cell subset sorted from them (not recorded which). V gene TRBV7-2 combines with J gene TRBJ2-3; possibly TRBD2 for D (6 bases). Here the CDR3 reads CASSTGEPDTQYF. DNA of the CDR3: TGTGCCAGCTCCACGGGGGAGCCAGATACGCAGTATTTT.